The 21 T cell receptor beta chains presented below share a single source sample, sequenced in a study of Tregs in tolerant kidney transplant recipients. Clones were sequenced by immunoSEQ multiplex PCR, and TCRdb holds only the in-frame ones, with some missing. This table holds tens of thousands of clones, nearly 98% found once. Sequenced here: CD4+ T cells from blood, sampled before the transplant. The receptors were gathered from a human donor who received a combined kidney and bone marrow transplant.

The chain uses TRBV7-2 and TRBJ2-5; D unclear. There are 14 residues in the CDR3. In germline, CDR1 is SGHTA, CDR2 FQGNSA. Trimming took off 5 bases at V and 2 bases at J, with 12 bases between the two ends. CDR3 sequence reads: CASSLWSVQETQYF. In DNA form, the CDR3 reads TGTGCCAGCAGCCTCTGGAGCGTACAAGAGACCCAGTACTTC.

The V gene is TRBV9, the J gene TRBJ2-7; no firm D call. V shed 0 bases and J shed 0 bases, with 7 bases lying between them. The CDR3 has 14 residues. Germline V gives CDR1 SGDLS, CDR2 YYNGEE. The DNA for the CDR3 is TGTGCCAGCAGCGTAGGTCAAAACTCCTACGAGCAGTACTTC. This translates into CASSVGQNSYEQYF. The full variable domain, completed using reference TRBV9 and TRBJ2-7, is DSGVTQTPKHLITATGQRVTLRCSPRSGDLSVYWYQQSLDQGLQFLIQYYNGEERAKGNILERFSAQQFPDLHSELNLSSLELGDSALYFCASSVGQNSYEQYFGPGTRLTVT.

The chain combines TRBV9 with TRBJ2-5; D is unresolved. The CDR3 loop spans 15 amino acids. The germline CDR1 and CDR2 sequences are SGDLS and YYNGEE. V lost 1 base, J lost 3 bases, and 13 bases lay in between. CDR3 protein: CASSVQLGSKETQYF. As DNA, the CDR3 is TGTGCCAGCAGCGTACAATTGGGCAGTAAAGAGACCCAGTACTTC.

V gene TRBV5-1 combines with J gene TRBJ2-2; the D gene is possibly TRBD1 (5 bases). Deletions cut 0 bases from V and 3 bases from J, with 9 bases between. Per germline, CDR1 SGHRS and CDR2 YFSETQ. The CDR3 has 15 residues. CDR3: CASSLGQGYTGELFF. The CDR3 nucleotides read TGCGCCAGCAGCTTGGGCCAGGGTTACACCGGGGAGCTGTTTTTT.

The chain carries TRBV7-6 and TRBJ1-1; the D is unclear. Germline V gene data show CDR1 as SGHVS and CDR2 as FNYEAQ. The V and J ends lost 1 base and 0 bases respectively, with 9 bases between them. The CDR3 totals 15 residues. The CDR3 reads CASSLGGSVNTEAFF. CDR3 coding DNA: TGTGCCAGCAGCTTAGGCGGGTCGGTGAACACTGAAGCTTTCTTT.

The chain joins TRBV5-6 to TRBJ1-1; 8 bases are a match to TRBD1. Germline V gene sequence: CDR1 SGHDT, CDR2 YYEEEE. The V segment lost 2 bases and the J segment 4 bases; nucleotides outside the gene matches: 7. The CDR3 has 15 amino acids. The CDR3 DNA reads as TGTGCCAGCAGCTTTAGGACAGGGATAAGCACTGAAGCTTTCTTT. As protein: CASSFRTGISTEAFF.

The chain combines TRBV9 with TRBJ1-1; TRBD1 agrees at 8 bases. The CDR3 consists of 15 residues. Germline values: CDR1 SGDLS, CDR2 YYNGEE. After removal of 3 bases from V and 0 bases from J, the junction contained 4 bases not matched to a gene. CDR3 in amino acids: CASSGGQELNTEAFF. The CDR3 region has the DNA TGTGCCAGCAGCGGGGGACAGGAATTGAACACTGAAGCTTTCTTT.

CDR3 loop: CASSLAPSGGQETQYF. Here the CDR3 DNA reads TGCGCCAGCAGCTTGGCCCCTAGCGGGGGGCAAGAGACCCAGTACTTC. The chain carries TRBV5-1 and TRBJ2-5, with 11 bases identical to TRBD2. Germline lookup yields CDR1 SGHRS and CDR2 YFSETQ. This CDR3 has 16 amino acids. V trimming: 0 bases; J trimming: 2 bases; junction bases outside the gene matches: 3.

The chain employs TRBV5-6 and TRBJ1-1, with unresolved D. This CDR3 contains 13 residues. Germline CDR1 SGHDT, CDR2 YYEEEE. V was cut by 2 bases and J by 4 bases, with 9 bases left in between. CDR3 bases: TGTGCCAGCAGCTTACAGCGGACCACTGAAGCTTTCTTT. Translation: CASSLQRTTEAFF.

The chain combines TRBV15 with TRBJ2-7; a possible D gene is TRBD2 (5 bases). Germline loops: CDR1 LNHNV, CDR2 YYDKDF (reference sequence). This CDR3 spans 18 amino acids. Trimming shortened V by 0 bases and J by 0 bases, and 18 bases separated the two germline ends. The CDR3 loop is CATSRDLGGGSSSYEQYF. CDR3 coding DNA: TGTGCCACCAGCAGAGATCTCGGTGGCGGGTCGAGCTCCTACGAGCAGTACTTC.

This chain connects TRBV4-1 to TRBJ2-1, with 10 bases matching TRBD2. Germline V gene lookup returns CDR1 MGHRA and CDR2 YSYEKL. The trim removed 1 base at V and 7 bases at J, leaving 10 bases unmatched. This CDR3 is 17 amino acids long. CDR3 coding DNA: TGCGCCAGCAGCCAAGGCATCGTTCTAGCGGGGGAAAATGAGCAGTTCTTC. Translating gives CASSQGIVLAGENEQFF.

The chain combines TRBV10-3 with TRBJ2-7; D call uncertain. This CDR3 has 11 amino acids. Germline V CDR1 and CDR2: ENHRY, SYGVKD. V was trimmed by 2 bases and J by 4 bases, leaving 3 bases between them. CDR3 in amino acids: CAISEVYEQYF. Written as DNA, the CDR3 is TGTGCCATCAGTGAGGTATACGAGCAGTACTTC.

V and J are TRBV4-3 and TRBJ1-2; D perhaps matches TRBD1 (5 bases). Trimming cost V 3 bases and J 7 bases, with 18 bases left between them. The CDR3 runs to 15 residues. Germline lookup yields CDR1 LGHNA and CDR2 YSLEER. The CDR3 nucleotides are TGCGCCAGCAGCCAGAGAGTTTTCGGGGGTCTTGGCTACACCTTC. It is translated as CASSQRVFGGLGYTF.

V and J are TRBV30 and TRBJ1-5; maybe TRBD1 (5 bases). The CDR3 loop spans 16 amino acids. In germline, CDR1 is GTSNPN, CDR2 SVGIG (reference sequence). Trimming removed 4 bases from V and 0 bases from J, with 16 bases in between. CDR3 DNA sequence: TGTGCCTGGATCGCTCAGGACACCAATAGCAATCAGCCCCAGCATTTT. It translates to CAWIAQDTNSNQPQHF. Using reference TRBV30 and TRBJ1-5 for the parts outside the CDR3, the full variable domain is SQTIHQWPATLVQPVGSPLSLECTVEGTSNPNLYWYRQAAGRGLQLLFYSVGIGQISSEVPQNLSASRPQDRQFILSSKKLLLSDSGFYLCAWIAQDTNSNQPQHFGDGTRLSIL.

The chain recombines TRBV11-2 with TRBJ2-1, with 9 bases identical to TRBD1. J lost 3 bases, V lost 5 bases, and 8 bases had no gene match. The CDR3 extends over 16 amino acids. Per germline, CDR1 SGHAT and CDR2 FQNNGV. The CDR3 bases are TGTGCCAGCAGCCTGAGGGACAGGGTGAGCTACAATGAGCAGTTCTTC. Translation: CASSLRDRVSYNEQFF.

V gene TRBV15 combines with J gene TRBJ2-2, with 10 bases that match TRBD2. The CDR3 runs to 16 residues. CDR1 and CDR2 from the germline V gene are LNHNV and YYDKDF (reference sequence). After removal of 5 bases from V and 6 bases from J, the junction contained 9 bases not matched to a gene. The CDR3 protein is CATSGPSGSLPGELFF. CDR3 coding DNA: TGTGCCACCAGCGGCCCTAGCGGGAGTCTCCCCGGGGAGCTGTTTTTT.

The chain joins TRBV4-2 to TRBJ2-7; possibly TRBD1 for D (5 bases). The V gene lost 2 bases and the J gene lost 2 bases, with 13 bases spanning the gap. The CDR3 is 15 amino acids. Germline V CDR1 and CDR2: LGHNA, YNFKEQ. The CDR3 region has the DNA TGTGCCAGCAGCCAACTTCAGACAGAGACCTACGAGCAGTACTTC. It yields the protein CASSQLQTETYEQYF.

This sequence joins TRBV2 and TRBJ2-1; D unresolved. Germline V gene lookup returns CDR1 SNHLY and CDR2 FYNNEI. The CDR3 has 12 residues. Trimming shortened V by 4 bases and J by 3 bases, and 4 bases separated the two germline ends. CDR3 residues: CASSVSYNEQFF. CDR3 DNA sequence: TGTGCCAGCAGTGTTAGCTACAATGAGCAGTTCTTC.

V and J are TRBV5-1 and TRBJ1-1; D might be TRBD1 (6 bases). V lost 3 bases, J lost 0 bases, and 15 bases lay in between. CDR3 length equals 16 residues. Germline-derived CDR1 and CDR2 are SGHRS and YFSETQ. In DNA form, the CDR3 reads TGCGCCAGCAGCTGGGGGGGCAACTTCATGAACACTGAAGCTTTCTTT. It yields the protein CASSWGGNFMNTEAFF.

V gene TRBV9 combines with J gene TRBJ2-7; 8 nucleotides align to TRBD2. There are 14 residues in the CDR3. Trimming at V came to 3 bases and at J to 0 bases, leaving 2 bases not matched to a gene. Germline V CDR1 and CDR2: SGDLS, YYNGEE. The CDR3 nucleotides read TGTGCCAGCAGCGCCACTAGCGGCTCCTACGAGCAGTACTTC. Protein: CASSATSGSYEQYF.

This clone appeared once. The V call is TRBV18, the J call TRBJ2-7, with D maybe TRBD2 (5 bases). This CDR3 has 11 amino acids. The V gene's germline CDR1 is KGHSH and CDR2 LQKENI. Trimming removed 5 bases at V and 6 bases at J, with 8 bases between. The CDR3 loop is CASSTTSEQYF. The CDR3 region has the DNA TGTGCCAGCTCAACTACTAGCGAGCAGTACTTC.